This T cell receptor beta chain was observed in a study of blood T cell repertoires in COVID-19 (dated by TCRdb to between 2020 and 2021). About the investigation overall: Samples from collaborators originated in the United States, Italy and Spain and spanned both the acute and convalescent phases of COVID-19. Sample metadata almost always included a de-identified subject ID, COVID-19 status, age in years and sex. The repertoires were made available in a free public database intended to serve as a resource for research on the immune response to SARS-CoV-2. Where HLA class I and class II types were available, the types were taken from metadata supplied by the sample provider, not from assay-based typing. The material from the prospective study consisted of cDNA or gDNA derived from T cells, B-cell-depleted T cells, or PBMCs. Samples came from the ongoing ImmuneRACE study (first 160 participants) plus 1,254 subjects from 6 global collaborators. Subjects who had been exposed to COVID-19, were actively infected with it, or had recovered from it provided the deeply sampled blood TCRbeta repertoires that made up the dataset.

Participants in the prospective study were aged roughly 18 to 100 years, lived in approximately 26 United States geographic areas, and enrolled through a virtual design. To assign participants to cohorts, the prospective study relied on clinical history that participants themselves reported in a screening survey and a study questionnaire. ImmuneRACE Cohort 3 recovered participants were defined by two consecutive negative NP/OP PCR tests, healthcare professional clearance, or symptom resolution. Each participant in the prospective study had whole blood, serum and a nasopharyngeal or oropharyngeal swab collected by mobile phlebotomists. Prospective study participants could optionally give additional blood draws and questionnaires over an approximately 2-month period. Before DNA extraction, prospective study blood samples were shipped either frozen or at room temperature. CDR1 is given as LNHDA and CDR2 as SQIVND, both from the germline V gene (reference sequence). Clipping removes 3 bases from V and 0 bases from J, with 2 as the unmatched junction base count. Counted from cysteine to phenylalanine, this CDR3 has 15 amino acids. Only the CDR3 part of the read is kept: 45 bases, read in frame from the first base.

Concerning this clone: Its specific antigen is unknown. Base-call qualities are not available, and no considerably larger clone is one nucleotide away.

TCRbeta CDR3 regions were amplified from genomic DNA by means of the immunoSEQ Assay, a bias-controlled multiplex PCR. Turning to the authors' computational methods: The number of nucleated cells in each sample was estimated by amplification of reference gene primers within the assay. Sequence reads were collapsed and filtered to measure the absolute abundance of every unique TCRbeta CDR3 rearrangement. For each sample, productive Simpson clonality was calculated as the square root of Simpson's diversity index over productive rearrangements. TCRdb carries this immuneACCESS record with in-frame sequences only. Its versions omit some clonotypes, under half of them owing to an unresolved V gene in the studies checked, with the rest unexplained. The V and J calls and clone size were taken over from that table, and D and trimming were inferred from the DNA. This sample gives roughly 310,000 clones in total; around nine tenths of them show up just once. The ten most abundant clones make up 2.6% of the sample.

General findings and caveats noted by the study authors: The quantity of clinical and demographic metadata differed by source and by participant and was supplied without curation.

The chain joins TRBV19 to TRBJ2-3, with TRBD2 identical over 8 junction bases. The sample comprised PBMCs or T cells enriched from blood (not recorded which). This TCR was recovered from a man aged 55 to 70 who had recovered from COVID-19. The DNA reads TGTGCCAGTAGTATTGGCGGGGGGAGCACAGATACGCAGTATTTT. This encodes CASSIGGGSTDTQYF. The full variable domain, with segments outside the CDR3 supplied by the reference TRBV19 and TRBJ2-3 proteins, appears as DGGITQSPKYLFRKEGQNVTLSCEQNLNHDAMYWYRQDPGQGLRLIYYSQIVNDFQKGDIAEGYSVSREKKESFPLTVTSAQKNPTAFYLCASSIGGGSTDTQYFGPGTRLTVL.